A single sample is the source of the 10 T cell receptor beta chains below, sequenced in a study of blood T cell repertoires in COVID-19. Some clones are missing from TCRdb's copy, which holds only in-frame ones; the method was immunoSEQ multiplex PCR. The sample contains some 310,000 clones, around 86% of which appear only once. Sequenced sample: peripheral blood. The receptors shown here come from a man aged 45-60 years with active or convalescent COVID-19.

DNA of the CDR3: TGTGCCAGCAGCCAAGGAATACGGGAAGGAGAGACCCAGTACTTC. It is translated as CASSQGIREGETQYF. The rearrangement links TRBV3-1 (or the pseudogene TRBV3-2) to TRBJ2-5; perhaps TRBD2 as D (5 bases). V was shortened by 1 base and J by 4 bases, with 13 bases between the two germline ends. The germline gives CDR1 LGHDT, CDR2 YNNKEL (reference sequence). The CDR3 consists of 15 residues.

This sequence joins TRBV18 and TRBJ1-6; 7 bases fit TRBD1. J gave up 3 bases and V 1 base, and 9 bases lay outside the gene matches. Germline V gene sequence: CDR1 KGHSH, CDR2 LQKENI. CDR3 length equals 18 residues. This CDR3 reads CASSPQKGGGVYNSPLHF. In DNA form, the CDR3 reads TGTGCCAGCTCACCACAAAAAGGAGGGGGCGTCTATAATTCACCCCTCCACTTT.

The V call is TRBV7-9, the J call TRBJ1-5; 10 bases line up with TRBD1. Germline assignment: CDR1 SEHNR and CDR2 FQNEAQ (reference sequence). The length of the CDR3 is 15 residues. The V segment lost 5 bases and the J segment 5 bases; nucleotides outside the gene matches: 6. The CDR3 region has the DNA TGTGCCAGCAGCGCTCCGGGGACAGGGGATCAGCCCCAGCATTTT. The encoded protein is CASSAPGTGDQPQHF.

This chain connects TRBV28 to TRBJ2-6; D possibly corresponds to TRBD2 (5 bases). CDR3 length: 15 residues. CDR1 and CDR2 (germline): MDHEN, SYDVKM. The V gene lost 7 bases and the J gene lost 2 bases, with 12 bases spanning the gap. CDR3 nucleotide sequence: TGTGCCAGCATCATGTCCGGGGCTGGGGCCAACGTCCTGACTTTC. This gives the protein CASIMSGAGANVLTF.

V usage is TRBV28 and J usage is TRBJ1-5; D is undetermined. This CDR3 region has 14 residues. V lost 2 bases and J lost 7, with 12 bases in between. The germline gives CDR1 MDHEN, CDR2 SYDVKM. In DNA form, the CDR3 reads TGTGCCAGCAGTTTAGTGCCCGGGTACCAGCCCCAGCATTTT. As protein: CASSLVPGYQPQHF.

This clone was seen just once. The gene calls are TRBV13 and TRBJ2-7; 8 nucleotides line up with TRBD1. The germline V gene encodes CDR1 PRHDT and CDR2 FYEKMQ (reference sequence). The CDR3 has 14 residues. Unmatched junction bases numbered 7, after V lost 5 bases and J lost 4 bases. The CDR3 bases are TGTGCCAGCAGCACAGACAGGGGTTTGTACGAGCAGTACTTC. Amino acid sequence: CASSTDRGLYEQYF.

This chain links TRBV30 with TRBJ1-1; TRBD1 might be the D (6 bases). V was cut by 5 bases and J by 8 bases, with 15 bases left in between. There are 12 residues in the CDR3. Germline loops: CDR1 GTSNPN, CDR2 SVGIG (reference sequence). CDR3 protein: CAWGKTGSEAFF. DNA of the CDR3: TGTGCCTGGGGGAAAACAGGGTCCGAAGCTTTCTTT.

This clone came up a few times. The chain joins TRBV10-1 to TRBJ2-7; TRBD1 matches at 7 bases. Unmatched junction bases numbered 8, after V lost 3 bases and J lost 6 bases. This CDR3 contains 14 residues. Germline assignment: CDR1 WNHNN and CDR2 SYGVQD (reference sequence). CDR3 amino acids: CASSEDRDPSEQYF. The CDR3 DNA is TGCGCCAGCAGTGAAGACAGGGATCCGTCCGAGCAGTACTTC.

V is TRBV27 and J is TRBJ1-5; TRBD1 is a possible D gene (6 bases). Germline CDR1 MNHEY, CDR2 SMNVEV (reference sequence). The CDR3 is made up of 14 amino acids. V lost 5 bases and J 7 bases, leaving 15 bases between the germline ends. CDR3 DNA sequence: TGTGCCAGCAGTCCCCGGGACAATAGGCAGCCCCAGCATTTT. It specifies CASSPRDNRQPQHF.

The rearrangement links TRBV10-3 to TRBJ1-2; weak D call: TRBD1 (6 bases). Germline V lookup: CDR1 ENHRY, CDR2 SYGVKD. This CDR3 is 13 amino acids long. Trimming left V 3 bases short and J 4 bases short, with 9 bases between. The CDR3 bases are TGTGCCATCAGTGATTCACAGGGCTATGGCTACACCTTC. It specifies CAISDSQGYGYTF.